Presented here are 23 T cell receptor beta chains from one specimen sequenced in a study of vaccination effects on CD4 cells after COVID-19. Sequencing in the ViraFEST assay came after antigen-specific CD4+ T cells had been expanded with viral peptide pools, which were used to stimulate PBMC. Following 10 days of culture, CD4+ T cells were isolated. The person's infection with SARS-CoV-2, confirmed by PCR, took place between March and December 2020. Their specific antigens are unknown. Clones were sequenced by immunoSEQ multiplex PCR, and TCRdb holds only the in-frame ones, with some missing. The repertoire holds 40,000 to 50,000 clones, with roughly 75% as singletons. This specimen was CD4+ T cells from PBMCs cultured with a peptide pool, taken before COVID-19 vaccination. The receptor source for this set is a human donor who had a prior SARS-CoV-2 infection.

The V call is TRBV24-1, the J call TRBJ2-2; D is possibly TRBD2 (6 bases). Trimming removed 9 bases at V and 0 bases at J, with 13 bases between. CDR1 KGHDR and CDR2 SFDVKD come from the germline V gene. The CDR3 is made up of 15 amino acids. The CDR3 nucleotides are TGTGCCACCGCTGGAGGGGAGACGAACACCGGGGAGCTGTTTTTT. It translates to CATAGGETNTGELFF.

The chain uses TRBV5-6 and TRBJ1-2; no clear D. Trimming took off 1 base at V and 2 bases at J, with 6 bases between the two ends. The length of the CDR3 is 13 residues. Germline CDR1 and CDR2: SGHDT and YYEEEE. The CDR3 DNA is TGTGCCAGCAGCTTGATCGGAAACTATGGCTACACCTTC. This encodes CASSLIGNYGYTF. The full variable domain, in which reference TRBV5-6 and TRBJ1-2 provide the parts outside the CDR3, is DAGVTQSPTHLIKTRGQQVTLRCSPKSGHDTVSWYQQALGQGPQFIFQYYEEEERQRGNFPDRFSGHQFPNYSSELNVNALLLGDSALYLCASSLIGNYGYTFGSGTRLTVV.

This rearrangement joins TRBV14 to TRBJ2-3; D is unclear. CDR1 SGHDN and CDR2 FVKESK come from the germline V gene. V was pared by 1 base and J by 2 bases, with 4 bases between. CDR3 size: 13 residues. CDR3 nucleotide sequence: TGTGCCAGCAGCCAAGTTGCCACAGATACGCAGTATTTT. Translated, it gives CASSQVATDTQYF.

This chain uses TRBV3-1 (or the pseudogene TRBV3-2) with TRBJ2-5, with 7 bases that match TRBD2. CDR1 is LGHDT, CDR2 YNNKEL, per germline (reference sequence). J gave up 7 bases and V 1 base, and 9 bases lay outside the gene matches. CDR3 size: 15 residues. In DNA form, the CDR3 reads TGTGCCAGCAGCCAAGGGCTAGCGGAATCTGGGACCCAGTACTTC. Residues: CASSQGLAESGTQYF.

This clone showed up just a few times. V is TRBV30 and J is TRBJ1-3; D is ambiguous. The CDR3 runs to 15 residues. The germline V gene encodes CDR1 GTSNPN and CDR2 SVGIG (reference sequence). With 2 bases removed from V and 0 bases from J, the gap between germline ends came to 11 bases. The CDR3, as DNA: TGTGCCTGGAGTTATGGCAGAGCCTCTGGAAACACCATATATTTT. It codes for CAWSYGRASGNTIYF.

The chain carries TRBV19 and TRBJ2-2; D is possibly TRBD2 (5 bases). The CDR3 sequence is 15 residues long. Trimming pared 8 bases from V and 0 bases from J, leaving 13 bases between. Germline CDR1 is LNHDA and CDR2 is SQIVND (reference sequence). CDR3 loop: CASYVRGSNTGELFF. The CDR3 DNA reads TGTGCCAGTTATGTTCGGGGATCGAACACCGGGGAGCTGTTTTTT.

This chain links TRBV7-6 with TRBJ2-1; no firm D call. This CDR3 is built from 15 residues. V gave up 5 bases and J gave up 3 bases, with 14 bases separating them. Per the germline V gene, CDR1 is SGHVS and CDR2 is FNYEAQ. Here the CDR3 reads CASSPYKASYNEQFF. The CDR3 DNA follows: TGTGCCAGCAGCCCCTACAAAGCCAGCTACAATGAGCAGTTCTTC.

The chain combines TRBV30 with TRBJ1-2; 8 positions agree with TRBD1. Germline values: CDR1 GTSNPN, CDR2 SVGIG (reference sequence). The CDR3 has 13 residues. V was pared by 1 base and J by 4 bases, with 2 bases of the junction left unmatched. CDR3 in DNA: TGTGCCTGGAGTGGGACAGGGAGCTATGGCTACACCTTC. It is translated as CAWSGTGSYGYTF.

The genes are TRBV3-1 (or the pseudogene TRBV3-2) and TRBJ2-5; 8 nucleotides match TRBD1. V lost 4 bases, J lost 7 bases, and 2 bases stayed unmatched. Germline values: CDR1 LGHDT, CDR2 YNNKEL (reference sequence). This CDR3 is built from 12 residues. The CDR3 spells CASSPDRGTQYF. The CDR3 DNA reads TGTGCCAGCAGCCCTGACAGGGGGACCCAGTACTTC.

The chain carries TRBV3-1 (or the pseudogene TRBV3-2) and TRBJ2-1; the match to TRBD1 covers 10 bases. Losses at the gene ends were 5 bases for V and 2 bases for J; bases not matched to a gene: 9. This CDR3 region has 17 residues. Germline assignment: CDR1 LGHDT and CDR2 YNNKEL (reference sequence). The CDR3 nucleotides read TGTGCCAGCAGCTTCCGAAGAGGGACAGGGGCCTACAATGAGCAGTTCTTC. It yields the protein CASSFRRGTGAYNEQFF.

V is TRBV7-9 and J is TRBJ1-1; maybe TRBD1 (5 bases). The CDR3 contains 15 residues. Germline V gene lookup returns CDR1 SEHNR and CDR2 FQNEAQ (reference sequence). V was pared by 1 base and J by 3 bases, with 12 bases between. Written as DNA, the CDR3 is TGTGCCAGCAGCTTAGTGGTTGGGGGGTACACTGAAGCTTTCTTT. It is translated as CASSLVVGGYTEAFF.

The chain employs TRBV6-2 or TRBV6-3 and TRBJ2-2, with TRBD2 matching 8 bases. Germline V lookup: CDR1 MNHEY, CDR2 SVGEGT. CDR3 length equals 18 residues. The V and J ends lost 4 bases and 4 bases, in that order; junction bases with no gene match: 14. The CDR3 nucleotides read TGTGCCAGCAGTTTACCCCAGAGCGGGAGCCCGACCACCGGGGAGCTGTTTTTT. Amino acid sequence: CASSLPQSGSPTTGELFF.

The CDR3 sequence is CASSLSRTPGNTIYF. The CDR3 nucleotides are TGTGCCAGCAGTTTAAGCAGGACCCCCGGAAACACCATATATTTT. V gene TRBV27 combines with J gene TRBJ1-3; D is ambiguous. Germline lookup yields CDR1 MNHEY and CDR2 SMNVEV (reference sequence). The CDR3 runs to 15 residues. Trimming removed 2 bases at V and 4 bases at J, with 12 bases between.

V is TRBV7-2 and J is TRBJ1-3, with D tentatively TRBD1 (5 bases). Germline CDR1 and CDR2: SGHTA and FQGNSA. This CDR3 region has 14 residues. Trimming stripped 5 bases from V and 0 bases from J, with 8 bases between. The CDR3 protein is CASSAGFSGNTIYF. The CDR3 DNA follows: TGTGCCAGCAGCGCAGGGTTCTCTGGAAACACCATATATTTT.

J is TRBJ2-2 and V is TRBV24-1; possibly TRBD2 for D (8 bases). V lost 5 bases and J lost 4, with 16 bases in between. The germline V gene encodes CDR1 KGHDR and CDR2 SFDVKD. This CDR3 contains 16 residues. The CDR3: CATSGSGTVSTGELFF. The CDR3 DNA reads as TGTGCCACCAGTGGTAGCGGGACAGTCTCCACCGGGGAGCTGTTTTTT.

This chain joins TRBV15 and TRBJ2-1; TRBD2 agrees at 8 bases. The CDR3 totals 17 residues. V lost 2 bases to trimming and J lost 6 bases; unmatched junction nucleotides: 12. CDR1 and CDR2 (germline): LNHNV, YYDKDF (reference sequence). CDR3 residues: CATSRSDRGGRRNEQFF. The CDR3 DNA reads TGTGCCACCAGCAGATCCGACCGGGGGGGCCGACGCAATGAGCAGTTCTTC.

The CDR3 sequence: CASSLIGGLSGYTF. CDR3 DNA: TGTGCCAGCAGCCTTATCGGGGGACTTTCCGGCTACACCTTC. The rearrangement links TRBV5-6 to TRBJ1-2, with D tentatively TRBD1 (5 bases). The CDR3 length is 14 residues. The germline V and J ends were trimmed by 4 bases and 8 bases, with 18 bases remaining between them. Per germline, CDR1 SGHDT and CDR2 YYEEEE.

This sequence joins TRBV5-1 and TRBJ2-1; TRBD1 aligns across 11 bases. The CDR3 consists of 14 residues. CDR1 SGHRS and CDR2 YFSETQ come from the germline V gene. After removal of 4 bases from V and 5 bases from J, the junction contained 2 bases not matched to a gene. Written as DNA, the CDR3 is TGCGCCAGCAGCGGGACAGGGGGTAACAATGAGCAGTTCTTC. Its protein is CASSGTGGNNEQFF.

CDR3 residues: CASSKGGSGRNEQFF. The CDR3 DNA reads TGTGCCAGCAGCAAAGGGGGTAGCGGGAGGAATGAGCAGTTCTTC. The rearrangement links TRBV21-1 to TRBJ2-1; TRBD2 reflects the table's D call only, with no check against the DNA. TRBV21-1 is a pseudogene segment. This CDR3 has 15 amino acids.

In this sample, this clone turned up a few times. The chain carries TRBV5-4 and TRBJ1-2; possible D gene TRBD1, 5 bases. The CDR3 loop spans 15 amino acids. Trimming stripped 4 bases from V and 4 bases from J, with 17 bases between. Germline V gene data show CDR1 as SGHNT and CDR2 as YYREEE (reference sequence). The DNA for the CDR3 is TGTGCCAGCAGCGTTGACAGCACCTCTGGCTATGGCTACACCTTC. Amino acids: CASSVDSTSGYGYTF.

The rearrangement joins TRBV6-1 to TRBJ2-1; D is perhaps TRBD1 or TRBD2 (5 bases each). Germline lookup yields CDR1 MNHNS and CDR2 SASEGT. V was trimmed by 4 bases and J by 8 bases, leaving 21 bases between them. The CDR3 totals 16 residues. CDR3: CASSGGGTGIFHEQFF. The CDR3 DNA is TGTGCCAGCAGTGGTGGGGGTACGGGAATATTTCATGAGCAGTTCTTC.

The chain has TRBV6-5 and TRBJ2-7, with TRBD2 as a possible D gene (6 bases). The CDR3 is 16 amino acids. Germline CDR1 is MNHEY and CDR2 is SVGAGI. Trimming removed 0 bases from V and 5 bases from J, with 17 bases in between. The CDR3 protein is CASSYSIGPGGDEQYF. The DNA for the CDR3 is TGTGCCAGCAGTTACTCGATCGGTCCAGGAGGGGACGAGCAGTACTTC.

This CDR3 reads CASSYSTSYEQYF. The CDR3 region has the DNA TGTGCCAGCAGTTACTCGACCAGCTACGAGCAGTACTTC. The chain carries TRBV6-5 and TRBJ2-7; no firm D call. There are 13 residues in the CDR3. The germline CDR1 and CDR2 sequences are MNHEY and SVGAGI. The V end was cut by 0 bases, the J end by 3 bases, with 6 bases between.